The text below deals with one T cell receptor (beta chain). Sequencing relied on a cDNA template that was reverse transcribed from extracted RNA. Measured with immunoSEQ multiplex PCR; TCRdb has only the in-frame clones, and not every one. The sample shows 200,000 to 250,000 clones, under 60% of them seen only once. The CDR3 spans 13 residues. Germline CDR1 reads SNHLY; CDR2 reads FYNNEI. V lost 7 bases and J lost 2, with 10 bases in between. These data belong to a study of CD8+ T cells in alopecia areata. Treatment reported: oral pan-JAK inhibitor, 5-10 mg twice daily. The sequence was collected from a human donor with alopecia areata. The chain combines TRBV2 with TRBJ2-3; no clear D. The material was CD4+ T cells sorted from blood, obtained at week 4, from a patient treated with tofacitinib. CDR3 region: CASILSPTDTQYF. The CDR3 DNA reads TGTGCCAGCATCTTGTCACCCACAGATACGCAGTATTTT.